The 16 T cell receptor gamma chains in this list originate from one sample, sequenced in a study of gamma delta lymphoproliferative disorders and STAT genes. TCRdb reapplied CATT to the multiplex PCR reads. The data show 650 to 850 gamma-chain clones, with around 30% seen just once and roughly 18% held by the top ten. Genomic DNA from isolated PBMCs served as the sequencing template. Sequenced material: blood. Receptors were obtained from a human donor in good health.

This clone has only one observation. The V gene reported is TRGV10; the J gene is uncalled. TRGV10 counts as an open reading frame of uncertain function. The CDR3 has 13 residues. This CDR3 is CAAWDSLAVEQHF. CDR3 DNA: TGTGCTGCGTGGGATTCTCTAGCAGTGGAACAACACTTT.

Relative to its sample, this clone is large. In nucleotides, the CDR3 is TGTGCCACCTGGGATAGGTTTCGGTATAAGAAACTCTTT. Protein: CATWDRFRYKKLF. The chain employs TRGV8 and TRGJ1 or TRGJ2. The J gene was missing in TCRdb and was found by matching the end of the DNA to germline. The CDR3 totals 13 residues. Germline V gene sequence: CDR1 VENAVY, CDR2 YDSYNSRV. V gave up 0 bases and J gave up 7 bases; unmatched junction bases: 6.

This clone ranks as large. The rearrangement links TRGV4 to TRGJ1 or TRGJ2. In the absence of a J gene in TCRdb, the DNA was matched to germline to assign it here. The CDR3 consists of 15 residues. Germline trimming cut 0 bases from V and 0 bases from J; bases unmatched to any gene: 5. Germline lookup yields CDR1 EGSTGY and CDR2 YDSYTSSV. The CDR3 DNA follows: TGTGCCACCTGGGATGGGCCATCGAATTATTATAAGAAACTCTTT. The encoded protein is CATWDGPSNYYKKLF.

This clone is termed large (0.1 to 1%). V and J are TRGV9 and TRGJP. No J segment appears in TCRdb, so it was assigned here by matching the sequence to germline. Trimming cost V 3 bases and J 5 bases; bases outside gene matches: 1. The CDR3 loop spans 15 amino acids. Germline V CDR1 and CDR2: GITISATS, ISYDGTV (reference sequence). CDR3 sequence: CALWEKELGKKIKVF. As DNA, the CDR3 is TGTGCCTTGTGGGAGAAAGAGTTGGGCAAAAAAATCAAGGTATTT.

The chain recombines TRGV10 with TRGJ1 or TRGJ2. The J gene comes from matching the DNA to germline here; TCRdb lacks it. TRGV10 is treated as an ORF (open reading frame) with a function not yet certain. CDR3 length: 13 amino acids. J gave up 3 bases and V 8 bases, and 8 bases lay outside the gene matches. The CDR3 here is CAAWEKTYYKKLF. As DNA, the CDR3 is TGTGCTGCGTGGGAAAAAACTTATTATAAGAAACTCTTT.

This clone was observed a few times. Given a far larger clone just one base away, this is likely a sequencing read error. Other DNA sequences in this sample translate to the same CDR3. The chain joins TRGV9 to TRGJ1 or TRGJ2. TCRdb offers no J gene call, so here the DNA was matched to germline to obtain one. Germline V CDR1 and CDR2: GITISATS, ISYDGTV (reference sequence). The CDR3 consists of 13 residues. J gave up 2 bases and V 4 bases, and 5 bases lay outside the gene matches. CDR3 in DNA: TGTGCCTTGTGGGAATCGGATTATTATAAGAAACTCTTT. Translation gives CALWESDYYKKLF.

This clone is categorized as large. The chain joins TRGV8 to TRGJ1 or TRGJ2. The J gene, absent from TCRdb, was called here by matching the DNA to germline. The CDR3 has 10 residues. Germline assignment: CDR1 VENAVY and CDR2 YDSYNSRV. V was clipped by 0 bases and J by 11 bases; unmatched bases: 1. The CDR3 DNA reads TGTGCCACCTGGGATAGGGAGAAACTCTTT. Encoded protein: CATWDREKLF.

This clone has only a few counts. A far bigger clonotype differs at one base, so this is likely a read error. This sample includes further DNA sequences coding for the same CDR3. V usage is TRGV10 and J usage is TRGJP1. The J gene is absent in TCRdb and was assigned here via DNA matching to germline. TRGV10 is noted as an ORF with a role that remains uncertain. J was trimmed by 9 bases and V by 11 bases; bases with no gene match: 7. The CDR3 has 11 residues. CDR3 nucleotides: TGTGCTGCGCTATACTGTTGGTTCAAGATATTT. It yields the protein CAALYCWFKIF.

V and J are TRGV2 and TRGJP2. TCRdb offers no J gene call, so here the DNA was matched to germline to obtain one. Germline V lookup: CDR1 EGSNGY, CDR2 YDSYNSKV. V shed 0 bases and J 1 base; nucleotides not matched to a gene: 5. This CDR3 is built from 16 residues. The CDR3 sequence is CATWDGRGSSDWIKTF. In DNA, the CDR3 is TGTGCCACCTGGGACGGGCGGGGTAGTAGTGATTGGATCAAGACGTTT.

By share, this clone counts as large. The same CDR3 can be traced to other DNA sequences in this sample. This chain uses TRGV8 with TRGJ1 or TRGJ2. Germline matching of the DNA provided the J gene here, since TCRdb leaves it blank. Germline CDR1 and CDR2: VENAVY and YDSYNSRV. This CDR3 is 13 amino acids long. Unmatched junction bases numbered 4, after V lost 5 bases and J lost 0 bases. The CDR3 sequence is CATWGENYYKKLF. As DNA, the CDR3 is TGTGCCACCTGGGGTGAGAATTATTATAAGAAACTCTTT.

This clone rates as medium-sized (0.01 to 0.1%). This rearrangement joins TRGV9 to TRGJP. Because TCRdb records no J gene, it was assigned here through a match of the DNA to germline. CDR1 is GITISATS and CDR2 is ISYDGTV in the germline V gene (reference sequence). After removal of 1 base from V and 9 bases from J, the junction contained 12 bases not matched to a gene. The CDR3 contains 18 residues. The CDR3 spells CALWEVKLEGLGKKIKVF. CDR3 coding DNA: TGTGCCTTGTGGGAGGTCAAACTCGAAGGGTTGGGCAAAAAAATCAAGGTATTT.

By sample share, this clone is large (0.1 to 1%). The chain carries TRGV4 and TRGJ1 or TRGJ2. TCRdb records no J gene; here it was assigned by comparing the DNA to germline. After removal of 8 bases from V and 11 bases from J, the junction contained 12 bases not matched to a gene. Germline-derived CDR1 and CDR2 are EGSTGY and YDSYTSSV. CDR3 length: 11 amino acids. CDR3 bases: TGTGCCACCTTCGGTCGGCGGCAGAAACTCTTT. It encodes CATFGRRQKLF.

Judged by abundance, this clone is large (0.1 to 1%). V and J are TRGV9 and TRGJ1 or TRGJ2. Here the J gene was assigned by germline matching of the DNA, as TCRdb has none. Germline CDR1 GITISATS, CDR2 ISYDGTV (reference sequence). The trim removed 3 bases at V and 10 bases at J, leaving 3 bases unmatched. This CDR3 has 10 amino acids. The CDR3, as DNA: TGTGCCTTGTGGGAGCCAAAGAAACTCTTT. Protein product: CALWEPKKLF.

This clone has more than one count but fewer than ten. A much larger clone sits a single nucleotide away, making a read error possible. Other DNA sequences from this sample encode an identical CDR3 as well. The J gene is TRGJ1 or TRGJ2, the V gene TRGV8. As TCRdb names no J gene, one was assigned here on the basis of a DNA match to germline. CDR3 length: 16 amino acids. CDR1 is VENAVY and CDR2 is YDSYNSRV in the germline V gene. V gave up 0 bases and J gave up 3 bases; unmatched junction bases: 11. CDR3 in DNA: TGTGCCACCTGGGATAGGTTAGCTGGCCTTTATTATAAGAAACTCTTT. This sequence encodes CATWDRLAGLYYKKLF.

Within the sample, this clone is large. V is TRGV4 and J is TRGJ1 or TRGJ2. In the absence of a J gene in TCRdb, the DNA was matched to germline to assign it here. The germline V gene has CDR1 EGSTGY and CDR2 YDSYTSSV. With 2 bases clipped from V and 0 bases from J, the junction kept 1 base outside the gene matches. This CDR3 contains 13 residues. The CDR3 DNA is TGTGCCACCTGGGATGCGAATTATTATAAGAAACTCTTT. Protein product: CATWDANYYKKLF.

Sample share makes this clone large. The chain uses TRGV4 and TRGJ1 or TRGJ2. Matching the DNA to germline supplied the J gene, which TCRdb does not give. Germline CDR1 EGSTGY, CDR2 YDSYTSSV. V shed 1 base and J 3 bases; nucleotides not matched to a gene: 9. There are 15 residues in the CDR3. CDR3: CATWDGGPIYYKKLF. CDR3 in DNA: TGTGCCACCTGGGATGGCGGCCCGATTTATTATAAGAAACTCTTT.